The 12 T cell receptor beta chains listed next were all sequenced from one sample in a study. Each CDR3 protein is one row after TCRdb ran MiXCR on the reads. This sample has about 7,100 distinct CDR3 sequences; over 30% occur once, and the top ten carry 20% to 25%. Sample: blood. The receptors were sampled from a human donor.

In its sample, this clonotype ranks as medium-sized. The rearrangement uses TRBV29-1 and TRBJ1-1; 12 bases agree with TRBD1. Germline CDR1 is SQVTM and CDR2 is ANQGSEA. V shed 2 bases and J 0 bases; nucleotides not matched to a gene: 7. This CDR3 has 17 residues. The CDR3, as DNA: TGCAGCGTTGAATCGTTCCGGGACAGGGGGCTGAACACTGAAGCTTTCTTT. This translates into CSVESFRDRGLNTEAFF.

This clonotype counts as medium-sized. The chain is built from TRBV29-1 and TRBJ1-3; the D is unclear. This CDR3 has 12 residues. The V end was cut by 4 bases, the J end by 0 bases, with 4 bases between. CDR1 and CDR2 (germline): SQVTM, ANQGSEA. The CDR3 region has the DNA TGCAGCGTTGGGATCTCTGGAAACACCATATATTTT. Protein sequence: CSVGISGNTIYF. The complete variable domain, with remaining parts taken from reference TRBV29-1 and TRBJ1-3, reads SAVISQKPSRDICQRGTSLTIQCQVDSQVTMMFWYRQQPGQSLTLIATANQGSEATYESGFVIDKFPISRPNLTFSTLTVSNMSPEDSSIYLCSVGISGNTIYFGEGSWLTVV.

This clonotype is termed medium-sized. The chain links TRBV29-1 to TRBJ1-5; D is ambiguous. Germline loops: CDR1 SQVTM, CDR2 ANQGSEA. The CDR3 extends over 12 amino acids. V dropped 4 bases and J dropped 3 bases, with 7 bases sitting between them. In DNA form, the CDR3 reads TGCAGCGTTGGCCAAATCAATCAGCCCCAGCATTTT. Translation gives CSVGQINQPQHF.

By sample share, this clonotype is medium-sized. The V call is TRBV29-1, the J call TRBJ1-2; the D is unclear. V lost 0 bases and J lost 9, with 11 bases in between. The germline V gene encodes CDR1 SQVTM and CDR2 ANQGSEA. This CDR3 comprises 12 residues. The CDR3 region is CSVEDVDASYTF. In DNA, the CDR3 is TGCAGCGTTGAAGACGTCGACGCCAGCTACACCTTC.

J is TRBJ1-2 and V is TRBV29-1; D is unresolved. V gave up 4 bases and J gave up 8 bases, with 17 bases separating them. The CDR3 consists of 13 residues. Germline V lookup: CDR1 SQVTM, CDR2 ANQGSEA. CDR3 residues: CSVGIPTPGGYTF. In DNA, the CDR3 is TGCAGCGTTGGGATCCCAACCCCTGGCGGCTACACCTTC. Drawing the rest from reference TRBV29-1 and TRBJ1-2, the complete variable domain is SAVISQKPSRDICQRGTSLTIQCQVDSQVTMMFWYRQQPGQSLTLIATANQGSEATYESGFVIDKFPISRPNLTFSTLTVSNMSPEDSSIYLCSVGIPTPGGYTFGSGTRLTVV.

In its sample, this clonotype is medium-sized. The chain recombines TRBV29-1 with TRBJ1-2, with D possibly matching TRBD1 (5 bases). CDR3 length equals 14 residues. Germline V gives CDR1 SQVTM, CDR2 ANQGSEA. V was trimmed by 4 bases and J by 8 bases, leaving 20 bases between them. The CDR3 bases are TGCAGCGTTGGGCCGCAGGGTATGAGAAAAGGCTACACCTTC. Translating gives CSVGPQGMRKGYTF.

Relative to its sample, this clonotype is medium-sized. V is TRBV29-1 and J is TRBJ2-5, with D unresolved. From germline, CDR1 is SQVTM and CDR2 ANQGSEA. V gave up 3 bases and J gave up 5 bases, with 4 bases separating them. This CDR3 has 10 amino acids. The CDR3 protein is CSVDWETQYF. The CDR3 DNA reads as TGCAGCGTTGATTGGGAGACCCAGTACTTC.

This clonotype qualifies as medium-sized. V is TRBV18 and J is TRBJ1-1; D is unresolved. Germline CDR1 and CDR2: KGHSH and LQKENI. The length of the CDR3 is 15 residues. V was clipped by 4 bases and J by 0 bases, with 12 bases between them. The CDR3 loop is CASSQPTIMNTEAFF. The CDR3 coding sequence is TGTGCCAGCTCACAACCTACAATAATGAACACTGAAGCTTTCTTT.

This clonotype is classed as medium-sized. This rearrangement joins TRBV7-3 to TRBJ2-1; 12 bases align to TRBD2. Germline loops: CDR1 SGHTA, CDR2 FQGTGA. This CDR3 has 16 amino acids. The V gene end was trimmed by 5 bases and the J gene end by 8 bases; junction bases not matched to a gene: 10. DNA of the CDR3: TGTGCCAGCAGCGTGCGACTAGCGGGAGTAAAGTATGAGCAGTTCTTC. Its protein is CASSVRLAGVKYEQFF.

This chain uses TRBV30 with TRBJ2-7; no firm D call. From germline, CDR1 is GTSNPN and CDR2 SVGIG (reference sequence). With 2 bases removed from V and 3 bases from J, the gap between germline ends came to 11 bases. The CDR3 has 13 amino acids. The DNA of the CDR3 is TGTGCCTGGAGTTACAGTAGCAACTACGAGCAGTACTTC. Protein sequence: CAWSYSSNYEQYF.

The gene calls are TRBV10-3 and TRBJ2-3; D is undetermined. This CDR3 has 12 residues. Trimming removed 3 bases from V and 11 bases from J, with 12 bases in between. Germline V lookup: CDR1 ENHRY, CDR2 SYGVKD. The DNA for the CDR3 is TGTGCCATCAGTGACGTCGTGGATGAGCAGTATTTT. Amino acids: CAISDVVDEQYF.

The genes are TRBV10-3 and TRBJ1-6; no definite D call. This CDR3 region has 15 residues. V lost 6 bases to trimming and J lost 8 bases, with 17 bases between them. Germline CDR1 ENHRY, CDR2 SYGVKD. DNA of the CDR3: TGTGCCATCAGGGAGGCTGGGCCTAACGATTCACCCCTCCACTTT. This translates into CAIREAGPNDSPLHF.